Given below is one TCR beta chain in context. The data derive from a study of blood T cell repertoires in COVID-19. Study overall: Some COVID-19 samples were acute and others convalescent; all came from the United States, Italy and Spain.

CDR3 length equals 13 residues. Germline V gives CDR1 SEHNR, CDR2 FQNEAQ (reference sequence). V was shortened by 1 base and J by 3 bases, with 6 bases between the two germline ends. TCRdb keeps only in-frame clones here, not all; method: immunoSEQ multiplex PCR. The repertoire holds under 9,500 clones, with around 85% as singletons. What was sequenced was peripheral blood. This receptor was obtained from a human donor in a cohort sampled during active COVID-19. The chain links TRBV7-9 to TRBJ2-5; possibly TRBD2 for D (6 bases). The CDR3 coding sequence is TGTGCCAGCAGCTTAGGGGGGGAAGAGACCCAGTACTTC. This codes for CASSLGGEETQYF.